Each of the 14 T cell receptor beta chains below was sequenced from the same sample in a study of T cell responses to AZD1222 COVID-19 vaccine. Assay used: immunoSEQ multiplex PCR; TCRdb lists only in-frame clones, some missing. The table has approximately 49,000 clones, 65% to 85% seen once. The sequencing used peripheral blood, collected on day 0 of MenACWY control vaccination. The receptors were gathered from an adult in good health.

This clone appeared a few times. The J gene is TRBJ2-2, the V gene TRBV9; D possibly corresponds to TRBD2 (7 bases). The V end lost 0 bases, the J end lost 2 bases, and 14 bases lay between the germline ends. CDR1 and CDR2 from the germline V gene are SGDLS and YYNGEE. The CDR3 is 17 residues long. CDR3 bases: TGTGCCAGCAGCGTAGGAGGGGGAGGGATCAACACCGGGGAGCTGTTTTTT. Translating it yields CASSVGGGGINTGELFF.

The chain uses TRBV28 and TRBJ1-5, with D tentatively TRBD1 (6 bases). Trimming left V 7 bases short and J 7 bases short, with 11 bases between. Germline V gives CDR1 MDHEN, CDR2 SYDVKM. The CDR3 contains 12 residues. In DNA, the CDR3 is TGTGCCAGCATCCAGGGGCAGCAGCCCCAGCATTTT. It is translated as CASIQGQQPQHF.

The CDR3, as DNA: TGTGCCAGCAGTCCTCTCTACACTGAAGCTTTCTTT. Encoded protein: CASSPLYTEAFF. The chain uses TRBV28 and TRBJ1-1; D is uncertain. Deletions cut 5 bases from V and 3 bases from J, with 7 bases between. The CDR3 sequence is 12 residues long. Germline V gene sequence: CDR1 MDHEN, CDR2 SYDVKM.

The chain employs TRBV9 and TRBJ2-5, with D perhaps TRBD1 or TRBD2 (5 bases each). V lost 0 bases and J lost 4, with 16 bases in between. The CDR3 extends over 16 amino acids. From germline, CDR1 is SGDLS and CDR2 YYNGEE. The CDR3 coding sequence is TGTGCCAGCAGCGTAGGGGGAACCGGTGGGGGAGAGACCCAGTACTTC. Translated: CASSVGGTGGGETQYF.

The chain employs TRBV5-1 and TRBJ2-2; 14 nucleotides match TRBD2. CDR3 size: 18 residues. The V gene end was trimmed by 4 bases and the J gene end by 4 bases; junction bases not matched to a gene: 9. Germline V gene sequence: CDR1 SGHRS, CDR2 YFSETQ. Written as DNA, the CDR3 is TGCGCCAGCAGCAACGGACTAGCGGGGGGTCCTACCACCGGGGAGCTGTTTTTT. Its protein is CASSNGLAGGPTTGELFF.

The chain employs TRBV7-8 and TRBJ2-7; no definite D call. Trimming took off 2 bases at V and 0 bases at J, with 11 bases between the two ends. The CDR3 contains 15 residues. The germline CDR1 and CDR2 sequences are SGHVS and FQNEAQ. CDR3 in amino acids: CASSLFPGTSYEQYF. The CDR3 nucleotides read TGTGCCAGCAGCTTATTCCCAGGTACCTCCTACGAGCAGTACTTC.

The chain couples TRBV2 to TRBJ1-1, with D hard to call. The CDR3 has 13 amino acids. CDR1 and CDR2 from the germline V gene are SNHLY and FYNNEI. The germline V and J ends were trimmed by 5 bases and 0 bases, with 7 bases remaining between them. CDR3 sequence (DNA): TGTGCCAGCAGTCGGGTCATGAACACTGAAGCTTTCTTT. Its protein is CASSRVMNTEAFF.

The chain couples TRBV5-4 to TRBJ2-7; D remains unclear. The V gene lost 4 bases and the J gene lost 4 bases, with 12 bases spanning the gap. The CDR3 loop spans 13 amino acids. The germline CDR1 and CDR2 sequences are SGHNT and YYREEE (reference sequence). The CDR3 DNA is TGTGCCAGCAGCCCCCTACCCTTATACGAGCAGTACGTC. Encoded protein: CASSPLPLYEQYV.

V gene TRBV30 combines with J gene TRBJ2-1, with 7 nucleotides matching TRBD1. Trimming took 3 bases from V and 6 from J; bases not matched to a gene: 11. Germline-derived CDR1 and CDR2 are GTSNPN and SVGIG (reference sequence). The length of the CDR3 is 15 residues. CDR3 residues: CAWSPLQGSPNEQFF. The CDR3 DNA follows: TGTGCCTGGAGCCCCTTACAGGGGAGCCCCAATGAGCAGTTCTTC.

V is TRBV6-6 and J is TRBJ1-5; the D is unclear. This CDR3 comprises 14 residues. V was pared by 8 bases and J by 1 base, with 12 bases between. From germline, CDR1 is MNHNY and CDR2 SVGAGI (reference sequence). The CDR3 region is CASVGVISNQPQHF. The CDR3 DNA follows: TGTGCCAGCGTCGGGGTTATAAGCAATCAGCCCCAGCATTTT.

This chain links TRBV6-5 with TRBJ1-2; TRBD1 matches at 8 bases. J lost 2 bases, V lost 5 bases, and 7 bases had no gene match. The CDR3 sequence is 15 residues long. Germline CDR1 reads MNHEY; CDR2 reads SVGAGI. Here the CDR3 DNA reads TGTGCCAGCAGTCCTACGACAGGGGCGAACTATGGCTACACCTTC. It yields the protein CASSPTTGANYGYTF.

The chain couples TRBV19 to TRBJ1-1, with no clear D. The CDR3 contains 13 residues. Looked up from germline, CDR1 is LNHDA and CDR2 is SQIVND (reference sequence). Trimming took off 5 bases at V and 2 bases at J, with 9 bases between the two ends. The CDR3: CASSQEPNTEAFF. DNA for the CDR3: TGTGCCAGTAGTCAGGAGCCAAACACTGAAGCTTTCTTT.

CDR3 amino acids: CASSLDPTSEQFF. In DNA form, the CDR3 reads TGTGCCAGCAGCTTAGATCCGACTAGCGAGCAGTTCTTC. J is TRBJ2-1 and V is TRBV11-3; TRBD2 matches at 7 bases. The CDR3 consists of 13 residues. The V gene's germline CDR1 is SGHNT and CDR2 YENEEA. V lost 0 bases, J lost 10 bases, and 3 bases stayed unmatched. The entire variable domain, with the rest obtained from reference TRBV11-3 and TRBJ2-1, is as follows: EAGVVQSPRYKIIEKKQPVAFWCNPISGHNTLYWYLQNLGQGPELLIRYENEEAVDDSQLPKDRFSAERLKGVDSTLKIQPAELGDSAVYLCASSLDPTSEQFFGPGTRLTVL.

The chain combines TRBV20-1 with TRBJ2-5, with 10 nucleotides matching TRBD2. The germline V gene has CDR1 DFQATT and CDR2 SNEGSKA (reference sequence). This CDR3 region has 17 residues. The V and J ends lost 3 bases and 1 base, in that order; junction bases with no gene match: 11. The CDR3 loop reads CSASIKGLAHLQETQYF. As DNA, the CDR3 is TGCAGTGCTAGTATAAAGGGACTAGCGCACCTCCAAGAGACCCAGTACTTC.